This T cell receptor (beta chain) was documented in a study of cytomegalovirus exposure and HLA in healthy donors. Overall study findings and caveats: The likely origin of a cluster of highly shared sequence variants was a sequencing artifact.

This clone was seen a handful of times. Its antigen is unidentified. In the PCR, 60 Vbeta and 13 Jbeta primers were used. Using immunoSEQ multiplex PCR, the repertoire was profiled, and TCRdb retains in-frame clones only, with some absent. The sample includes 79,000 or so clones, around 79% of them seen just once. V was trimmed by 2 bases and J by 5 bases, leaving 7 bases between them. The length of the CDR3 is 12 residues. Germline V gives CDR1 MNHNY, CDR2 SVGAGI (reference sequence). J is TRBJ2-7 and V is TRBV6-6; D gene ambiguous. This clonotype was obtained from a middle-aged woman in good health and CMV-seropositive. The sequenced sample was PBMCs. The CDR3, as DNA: TGTGCCAGCAGTTACCGGTCCGACGAGCAGTACTTC. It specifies CASSYRSDEQYF.